The T cell receptor (beta chain) described here comes from a study of identical twins. A few counts support this clonotype. V was trimmed by 3 bases and J by 5 bases, leaving 4 bases between them. Germline lookup yields CDR1 LNHNV and CDR2 YYDKDF (reference sequence). This CDR3 spans 11 amino acids. TCRdb processed the 5' RACE reads anew with MiXCR; each CDR3 protein has one entry. The sample records roughly 690,000 distinct CDR3 sequences, 21% being singletons. The same specimen was also included in a second study, on T cells expressing NK-cell markers.

This chain uses TRBV15 with TRBJ2-5, with D hard to call. The sequencing input was PBMCs. The source is a woman aged 18-29 years in good health. The CDR3 DNA is TGTGCCACCAGCAGGGATGAGACCCAGTACTTC. This codes for CATSRDETQYF.